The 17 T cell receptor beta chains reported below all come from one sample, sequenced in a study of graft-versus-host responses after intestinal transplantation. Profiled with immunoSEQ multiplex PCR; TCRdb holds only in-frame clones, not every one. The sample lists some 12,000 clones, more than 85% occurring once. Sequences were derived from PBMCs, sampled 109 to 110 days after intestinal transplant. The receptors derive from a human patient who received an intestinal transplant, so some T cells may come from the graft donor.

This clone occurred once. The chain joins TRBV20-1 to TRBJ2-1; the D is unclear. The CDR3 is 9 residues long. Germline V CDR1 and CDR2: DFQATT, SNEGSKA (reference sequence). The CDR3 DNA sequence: TGCAGGACCGGCAATGAGCAGTTCTTC. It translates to CRTGNEQFF.

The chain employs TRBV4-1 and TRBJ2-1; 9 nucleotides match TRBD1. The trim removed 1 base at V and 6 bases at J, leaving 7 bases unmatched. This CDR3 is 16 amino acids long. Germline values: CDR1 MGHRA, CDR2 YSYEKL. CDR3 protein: CASSQADRGNTNEQFF. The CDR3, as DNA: TGCGCCAGCAGCCAAGCTGACAGGGGGAACACCAATGAGCAGTTCTTC.

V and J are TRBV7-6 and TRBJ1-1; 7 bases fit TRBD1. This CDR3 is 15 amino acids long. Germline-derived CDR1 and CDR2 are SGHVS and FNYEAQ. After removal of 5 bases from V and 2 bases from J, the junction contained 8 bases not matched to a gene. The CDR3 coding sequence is TGTGCCAGCAGCCCCCTAACAGGGGATAACACTGAAGCTTTCTTT. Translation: CASSPLTGDNTEAFF. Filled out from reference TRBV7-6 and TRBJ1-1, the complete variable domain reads GAGVSQSPRYKVTKRGQDVALRCDPISGHVSLYWYRQALGQGPEFLTYFNYEAQQDKSGLPNDRFSAERPEGSISTLTIQRTEQRDSAMYRCASSPLTGDNTEAFFGQGTRLTVV.

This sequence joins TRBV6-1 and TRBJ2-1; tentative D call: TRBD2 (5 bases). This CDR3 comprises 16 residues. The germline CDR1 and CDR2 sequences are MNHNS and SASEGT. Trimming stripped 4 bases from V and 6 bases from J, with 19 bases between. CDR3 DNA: TGTGCCAGCAGTGCAAGGACTGCAATCGTGGGCAATGAGCAGTTCTTC. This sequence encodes CASSARTAIVGNEQFF.

Here the CDR3 reads CASSLTVSTNEKLFF. The CDR3 DNA reads TGTGCCAGCAGTTTGACAGTTTCAACTAATGAAAAACTGTTTTTT. The gene calls are TRBV27 and TRBJ1-4, with a weak D call TRBD1 (5 bases). Germline V CDR1 and CDR2: MNHEY, SMNVEV (reference sequence). This CDR3 has 15 residues. V was pared by 3 bases and J by 0 bases, with 8 bases between.

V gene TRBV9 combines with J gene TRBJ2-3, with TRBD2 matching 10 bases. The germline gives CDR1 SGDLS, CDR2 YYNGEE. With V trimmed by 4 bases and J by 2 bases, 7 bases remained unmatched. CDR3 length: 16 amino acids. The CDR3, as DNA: TGTGCCAGCAGCTCAAGGGGACTAGCGCTCACAGATACGCAGTATTTT. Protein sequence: CASSSRGLALTDTQYF.

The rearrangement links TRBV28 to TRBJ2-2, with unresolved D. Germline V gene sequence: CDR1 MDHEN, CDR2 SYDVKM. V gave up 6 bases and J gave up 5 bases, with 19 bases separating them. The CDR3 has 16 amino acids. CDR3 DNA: TGTGCCAGCAGCCCTGCGGACGCCTTAGGGACCGGGGAGCTGTTTTTT. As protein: CASSPADALGTGELFF.

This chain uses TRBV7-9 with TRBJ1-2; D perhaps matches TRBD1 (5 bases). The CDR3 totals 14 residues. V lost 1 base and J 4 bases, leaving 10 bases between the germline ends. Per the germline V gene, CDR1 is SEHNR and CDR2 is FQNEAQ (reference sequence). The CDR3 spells CASSLVTVSYGYTF. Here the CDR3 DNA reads TGTGCCAGCAGCTTAGTGACAGTGAGCTATGGCTACACCTTC.

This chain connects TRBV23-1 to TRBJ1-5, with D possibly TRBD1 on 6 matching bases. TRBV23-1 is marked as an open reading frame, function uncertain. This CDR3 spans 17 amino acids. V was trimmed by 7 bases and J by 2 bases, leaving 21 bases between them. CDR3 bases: TGCGCCAGCAATCCCCGCGGGGGGCATACGTGCAATCAGCCCCAGCATTTT. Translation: CASNPRGGHTCNQPQHF.

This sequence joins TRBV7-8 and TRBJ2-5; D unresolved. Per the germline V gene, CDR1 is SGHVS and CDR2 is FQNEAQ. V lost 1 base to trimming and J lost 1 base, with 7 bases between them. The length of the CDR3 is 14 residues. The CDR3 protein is CASSLVSTQETQYF. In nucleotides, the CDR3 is TGTGCCAGCAGCTTAGTGAGCACCCAAGAGACCCAGTACTTC.

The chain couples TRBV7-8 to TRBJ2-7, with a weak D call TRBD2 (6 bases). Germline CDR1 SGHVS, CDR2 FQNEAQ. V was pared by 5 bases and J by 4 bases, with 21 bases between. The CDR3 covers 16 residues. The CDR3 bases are TGTGCCAGCAGCCAGGAGGGCCACCGCAAGGCGTACGAGCAGTACTTC. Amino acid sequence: CASSQEGHRKAYEQYF. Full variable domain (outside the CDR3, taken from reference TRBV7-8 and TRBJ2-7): GAGVSQSPRYKVAKRGQDVALRCDPISGHVSLFWYQQALGQGPEFLTYFQNEAQLDKSGLPSDRFFAERPEGSVSTLKIQRTQQEDSAVYLCASSQEGHRKAYEQYFGPGTRLTVT.

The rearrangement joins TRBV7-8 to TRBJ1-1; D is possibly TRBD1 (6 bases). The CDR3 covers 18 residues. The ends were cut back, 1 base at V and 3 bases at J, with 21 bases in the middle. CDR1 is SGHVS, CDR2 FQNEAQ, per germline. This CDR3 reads CASSLEVGIRGAYTEAFF. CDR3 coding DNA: TGTGCCAGCAGCTTAGAAGTAGGAATTCGGGGGGCTTACACTGAAGCTTTCTTT.

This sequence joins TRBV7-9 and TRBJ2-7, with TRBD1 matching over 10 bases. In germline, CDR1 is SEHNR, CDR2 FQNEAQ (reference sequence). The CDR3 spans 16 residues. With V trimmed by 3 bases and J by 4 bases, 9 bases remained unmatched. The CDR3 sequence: CASSFTGTGAGYEQYF. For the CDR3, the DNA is TGTGCCAGCAGCTTTACAGGGACAGGGGCCGGTTACGAGCAGTACTTC.

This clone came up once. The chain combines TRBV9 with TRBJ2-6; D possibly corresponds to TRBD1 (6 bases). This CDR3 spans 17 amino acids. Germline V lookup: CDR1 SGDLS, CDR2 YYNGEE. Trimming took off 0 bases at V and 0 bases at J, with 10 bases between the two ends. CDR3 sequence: CASSVAGQISGANVLTF. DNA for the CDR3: TGTGCCAGCAGCGTAGCGGGACAAATCTCTGGGGCCAACGTCCTGACTTTC.

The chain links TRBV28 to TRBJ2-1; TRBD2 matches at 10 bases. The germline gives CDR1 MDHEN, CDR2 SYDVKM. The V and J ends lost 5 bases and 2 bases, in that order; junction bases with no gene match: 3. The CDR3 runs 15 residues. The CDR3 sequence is CASSPSGRAYNEQFF. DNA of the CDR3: TGTGCCAGCAGTCCCAGCGGGAGGGCCTACAATGAGCAGTTCTTC.

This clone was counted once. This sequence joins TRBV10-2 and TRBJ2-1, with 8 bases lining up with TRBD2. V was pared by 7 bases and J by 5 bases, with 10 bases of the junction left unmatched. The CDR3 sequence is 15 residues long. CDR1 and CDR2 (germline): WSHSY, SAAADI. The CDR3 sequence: CASNPGLVADNEQFF. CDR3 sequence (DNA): TGCGCCAGCAACCCGGGACTAGTAGCCGACAATGAGCAGTTCTTC.

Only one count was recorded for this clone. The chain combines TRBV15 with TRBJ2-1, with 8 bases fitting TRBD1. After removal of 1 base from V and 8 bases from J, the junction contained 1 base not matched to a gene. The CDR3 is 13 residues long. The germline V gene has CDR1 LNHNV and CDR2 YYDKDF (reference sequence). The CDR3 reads CATSRGTGYEQFF. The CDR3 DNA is TGTGCCACCAGCAGAGGGACAGGGTATGAGCAGTTCTTC. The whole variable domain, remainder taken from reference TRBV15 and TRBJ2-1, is DAMVIQNPRYQVTQFGKPVTLSCSQTLNHNVMYWYQQKSSQAPKLLFHYYDKDFNNEADTPDNFQSRRPNTSFCFLDIRSPGLGDTAMYLCATSRGTGYEQFFGPGTRLTVL.